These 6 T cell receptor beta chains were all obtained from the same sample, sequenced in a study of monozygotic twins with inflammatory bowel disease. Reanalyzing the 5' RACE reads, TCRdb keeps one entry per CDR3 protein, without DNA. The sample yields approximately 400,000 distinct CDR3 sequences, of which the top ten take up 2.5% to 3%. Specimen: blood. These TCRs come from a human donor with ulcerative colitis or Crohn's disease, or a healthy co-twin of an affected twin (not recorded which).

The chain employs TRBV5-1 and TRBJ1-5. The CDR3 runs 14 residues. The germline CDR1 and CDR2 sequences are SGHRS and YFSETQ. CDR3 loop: CASSRGPGDQPQHF.

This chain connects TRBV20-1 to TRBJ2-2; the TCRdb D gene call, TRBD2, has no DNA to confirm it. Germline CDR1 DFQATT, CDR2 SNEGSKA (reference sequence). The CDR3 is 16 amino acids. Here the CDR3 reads CSARPLAGGFSGELFF.

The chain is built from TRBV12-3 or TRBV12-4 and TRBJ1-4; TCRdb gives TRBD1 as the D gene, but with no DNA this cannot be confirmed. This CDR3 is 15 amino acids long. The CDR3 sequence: CASSLLGESNEKLFF.

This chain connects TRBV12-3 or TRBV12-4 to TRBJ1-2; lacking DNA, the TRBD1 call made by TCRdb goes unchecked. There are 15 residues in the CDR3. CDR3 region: CASSLWAGANYGYTF.

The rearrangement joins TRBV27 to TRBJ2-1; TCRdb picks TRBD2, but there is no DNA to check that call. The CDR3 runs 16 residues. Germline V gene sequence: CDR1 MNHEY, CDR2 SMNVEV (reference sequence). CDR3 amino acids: CASSHALAGVRNEQFF.

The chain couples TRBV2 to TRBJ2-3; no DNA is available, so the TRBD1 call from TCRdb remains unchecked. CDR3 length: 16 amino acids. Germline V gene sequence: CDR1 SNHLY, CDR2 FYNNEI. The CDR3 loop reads CASKMEAGGGTDTQYF. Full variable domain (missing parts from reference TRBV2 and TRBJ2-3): EPEVTQTPSHQVTQMGQEVILRCVPISNHLYFYWYRQILGQKVEFLVSFYNNEISEKSEIFDDQFSVERPDGSNFTLKIRSTKLEDSAMYFCASKMEAGGGTDTQYFGPGTRLTVL.